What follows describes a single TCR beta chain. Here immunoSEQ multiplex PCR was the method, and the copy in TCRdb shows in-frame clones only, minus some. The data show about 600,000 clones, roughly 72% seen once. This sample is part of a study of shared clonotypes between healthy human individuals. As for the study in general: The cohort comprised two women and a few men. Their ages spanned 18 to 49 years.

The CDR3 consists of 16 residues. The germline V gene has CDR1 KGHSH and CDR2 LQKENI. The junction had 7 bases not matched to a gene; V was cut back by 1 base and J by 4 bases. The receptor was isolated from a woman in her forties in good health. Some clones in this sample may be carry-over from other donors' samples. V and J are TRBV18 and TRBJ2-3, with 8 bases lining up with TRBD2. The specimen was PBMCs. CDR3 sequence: CASSPRGTSLPDTQYF. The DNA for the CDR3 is TGTGCCAGCTCACCACGTGGGACTAGTCTCCCAGATACGCAGTATTTT. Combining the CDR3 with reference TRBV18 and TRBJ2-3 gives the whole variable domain NAGVMQNPRHLVRRRGQEARLRCSPMKGHSHVYWYRQLPEEGLKFMVYLQKENIIDESGMPKERFSAEFPKEGPSILRIQQVVRGDSAAYFCASSPRGTSLPDTQYFGPGTRLTVL.